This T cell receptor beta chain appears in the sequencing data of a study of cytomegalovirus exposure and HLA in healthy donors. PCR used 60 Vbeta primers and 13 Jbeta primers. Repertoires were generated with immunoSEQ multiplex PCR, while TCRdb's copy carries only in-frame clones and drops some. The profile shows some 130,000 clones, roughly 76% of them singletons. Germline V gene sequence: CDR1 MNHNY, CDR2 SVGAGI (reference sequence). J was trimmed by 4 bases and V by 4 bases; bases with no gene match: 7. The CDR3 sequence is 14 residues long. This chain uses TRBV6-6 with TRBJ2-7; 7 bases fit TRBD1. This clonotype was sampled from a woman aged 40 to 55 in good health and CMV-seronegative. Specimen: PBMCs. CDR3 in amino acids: CASSLGTAMYEQYV. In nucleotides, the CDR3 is TGTGCCAGCAGTTTAGGGACAGCCATGTACGAGCAGTACGTC.